The subject of this entry is one TCR beta chain. The data stem from a study of cytomegalovirus exposure and HLA in healthy donors. The study ran its PCR with 60 Vbeta and 13 Jbeta primers. The assay was immunoSEQ multiplex PCR, and TCRdb's table has in-frame clones only and misses some. The sample lists around 99,000 clones, 82% occurring once. The V end lost 2 bases, the J end lost 4 bases, and 5 bases lay between the germline ends. The V gene's germline CDR1 is KGHSH and CDR2 LQKENI. The CDR3 totals 12 residues. V gene TRBV18 combines with J gene TRBJ2-5; possibly TRBD1 for D (5 bases). The source is a man aged 25-40 years in good health and CMV-seropositive. Material for sequencing was PBMCs. In nucleotides, the CDR3 is TGTGCCAGCTCACCAGGGGCAGAGACCCAGTACTTC. This encodes CASSPGAETQYF.